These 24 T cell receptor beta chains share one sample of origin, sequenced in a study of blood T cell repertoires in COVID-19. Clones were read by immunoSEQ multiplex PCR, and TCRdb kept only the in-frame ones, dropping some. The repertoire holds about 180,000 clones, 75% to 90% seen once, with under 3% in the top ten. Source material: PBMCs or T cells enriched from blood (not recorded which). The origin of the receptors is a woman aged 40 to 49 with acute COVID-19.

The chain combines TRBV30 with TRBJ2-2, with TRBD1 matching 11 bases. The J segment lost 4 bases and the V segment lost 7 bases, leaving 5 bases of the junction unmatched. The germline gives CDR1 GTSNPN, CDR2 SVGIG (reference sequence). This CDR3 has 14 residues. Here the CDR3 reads CAFQGQGGTGELFF. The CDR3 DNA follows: TGTGCCTTTCAGGGACAGGGGGGCACCGGGGAGCTGTTTTTT.

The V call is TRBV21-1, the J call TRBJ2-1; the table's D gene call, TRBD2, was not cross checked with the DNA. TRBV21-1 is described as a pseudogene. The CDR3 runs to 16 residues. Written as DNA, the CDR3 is TGTGCCAGCAGCAAAGAAGCTAGCGGGACAGACAATGAGCAGTTCTTC. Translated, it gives CASSKEASGTDNEQFF.

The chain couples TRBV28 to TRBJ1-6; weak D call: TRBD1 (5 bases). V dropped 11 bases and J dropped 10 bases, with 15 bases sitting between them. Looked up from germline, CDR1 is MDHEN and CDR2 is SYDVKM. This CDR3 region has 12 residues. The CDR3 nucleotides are TGTGCCGCCTTGACAGTCGGGTCACCCCTCCACTTT. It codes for CAALTVGSPLHF. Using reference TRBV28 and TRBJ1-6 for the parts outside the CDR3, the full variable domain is DVKVTQSSRYLVKRTGEKVFLECVQDMDHENMFWYRQDPGLGLRLIYFSYDVKMKEKGDIPEGYSVSREKKERFSLILESASTNQTSMYLCAALTVGSPLHFGNGTRLTVT.

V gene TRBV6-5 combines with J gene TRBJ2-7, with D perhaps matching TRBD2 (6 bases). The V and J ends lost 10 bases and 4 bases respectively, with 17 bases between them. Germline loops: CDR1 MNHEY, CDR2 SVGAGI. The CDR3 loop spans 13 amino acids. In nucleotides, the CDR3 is TGTGCCATCGGGAGACACGTAGGGTACGAGCAGTACTTC. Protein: CAIGRHVGYEQYF.

CDR3 bases: TGTGCCTGGAGTCTAGGAAAATGGGCCGGGGAGCTGTTTTTT. Translating it yields CAWSLGKWAGELFF. The chain joins TRBV30 to TRBJ2-2; D uncertain. This CDR3 comprises 14 residues. The V gene lost 2 bases and the J gene lost 6 bases, with 13 bases spanning the gap. Germline CDR1 is GTSNPN and CDR2 is SVGIG (reference sequence).

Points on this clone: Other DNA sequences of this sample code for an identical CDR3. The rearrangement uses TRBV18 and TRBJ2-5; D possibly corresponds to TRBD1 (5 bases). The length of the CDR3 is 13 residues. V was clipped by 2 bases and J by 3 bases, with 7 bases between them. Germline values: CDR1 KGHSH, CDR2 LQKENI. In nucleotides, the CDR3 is TGTGCCAGCTCACCAGGACAAGAAGAGACCCAGTACTTC. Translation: CASSPGQEETQYF.

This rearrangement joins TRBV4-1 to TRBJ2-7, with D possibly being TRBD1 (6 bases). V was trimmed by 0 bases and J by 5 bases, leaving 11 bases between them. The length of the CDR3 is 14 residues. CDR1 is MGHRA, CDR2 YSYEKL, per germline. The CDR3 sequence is CASSQDDRIDEQYF. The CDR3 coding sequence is TGCGCCAGCAGCCAAGACGACAGGATCGACGAGCAGTACTTC.

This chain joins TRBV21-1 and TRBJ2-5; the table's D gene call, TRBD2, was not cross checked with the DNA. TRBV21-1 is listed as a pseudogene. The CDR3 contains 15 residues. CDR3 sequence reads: CASSNQMMTQETQYF. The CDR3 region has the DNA TGTGCCAGCAGCAATCAAATGATGACTCAAGAGACCCAGTACTTC.

The CDR3 loop is CASSVRRGAYGNTIYF. CDR3 nucleotides: TGTGCCAGCAGCGTACGTCGGGGGGCATATGGAAACACCATATATTTT. The chain links TRBV2 to TRBJ1-3; tentative D call: TRBD1 (6 bases). CDR1 and CDR2 (germline): SNHLY, FYNNEI. The CDR3 has 16 residues. Between the trimmed V and J ends, which lost 6 bases and 3 bases, there was a span of 18 bases. The full variable domain, in which reference TRBV2 and TRBJ1-3 provide the parts outside the CDR3, is EPEVTQTPSHQVTQMGQEVILRCVPISNHLYFYWYRQILGQKVEFLVSFYNNEISEKSEIFDDQFSVERPDGSNFTLKIRSTKLEDSAMYFCASSVRRGAYGNTIYFGEGSWLTVV.

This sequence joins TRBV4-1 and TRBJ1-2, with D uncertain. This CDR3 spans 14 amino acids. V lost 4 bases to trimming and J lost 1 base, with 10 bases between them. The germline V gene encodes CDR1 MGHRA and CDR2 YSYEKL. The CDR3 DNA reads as TGCGCCAGCAGCCCAGGACTGGGTAACTATGGCTACACCTTC. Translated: CASSPGLGNYGYTF.

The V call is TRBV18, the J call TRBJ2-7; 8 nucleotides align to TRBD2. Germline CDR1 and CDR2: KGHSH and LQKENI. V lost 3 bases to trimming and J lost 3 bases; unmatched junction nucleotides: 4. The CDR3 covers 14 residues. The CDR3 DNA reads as TGTGCCAGCTCACCGCAGACTAGCGACTACGAGCAGTACTTC. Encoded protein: CASSPQTSDYEQYF.

The CDR3 is CAISESGGGNYGYTF. CDR3 in DNA: TGTGCCATCAGTGAGTCAGGGGGCGGGAACTATGGCTACACCTTC. The chain links TRBV10-3 to TRBJ1-2, with 7 bases that match TRBD1. The germline V gene has CDR1 ENHRY and CDR2 SYGVKD. The junction had 3 bases not matched to a gene; V was cut back by 0 bases and J by 2 bases. CDR3 size: 15 residues.

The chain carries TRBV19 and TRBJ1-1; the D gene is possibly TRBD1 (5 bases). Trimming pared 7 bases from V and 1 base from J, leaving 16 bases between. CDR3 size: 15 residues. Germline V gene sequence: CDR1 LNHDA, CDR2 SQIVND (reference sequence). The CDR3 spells CASTPSWGSNTEAFF. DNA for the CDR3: TGTGCCAGTACCCCATCGTGGGGCTCGAACACTGAAGCTTTCTTT.

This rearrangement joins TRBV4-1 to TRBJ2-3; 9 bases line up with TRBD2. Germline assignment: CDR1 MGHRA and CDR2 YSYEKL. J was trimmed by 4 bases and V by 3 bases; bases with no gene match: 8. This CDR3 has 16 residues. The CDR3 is CASSHSRGGGADTQYF. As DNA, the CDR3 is TGCGCCAGCAGCCACTCTAGGGGCGGGGGGGCAGATACGCAGTATTTT.

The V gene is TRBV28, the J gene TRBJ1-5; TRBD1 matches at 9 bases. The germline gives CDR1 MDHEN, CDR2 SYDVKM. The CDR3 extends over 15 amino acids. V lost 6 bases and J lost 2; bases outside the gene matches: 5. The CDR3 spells CASRYRGPGNQPQHF. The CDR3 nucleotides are TGTGCCAGCAGGTACAGGGGGCCGGGCAATCAGCCCCAGCATTTT.

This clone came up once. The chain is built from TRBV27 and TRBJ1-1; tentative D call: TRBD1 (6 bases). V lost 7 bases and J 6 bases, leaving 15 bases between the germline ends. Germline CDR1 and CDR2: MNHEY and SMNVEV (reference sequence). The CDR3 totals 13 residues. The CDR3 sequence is CASTQRGGAEAFF. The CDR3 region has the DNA TGTGCCAGCACCCAAAGAGGGGGAGCTGAAGCTTTCTTT.

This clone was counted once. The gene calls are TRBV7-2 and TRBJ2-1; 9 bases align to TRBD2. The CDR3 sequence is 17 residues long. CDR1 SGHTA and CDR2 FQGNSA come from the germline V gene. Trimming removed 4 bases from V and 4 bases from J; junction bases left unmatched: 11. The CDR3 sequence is CASSSPAGGNSYNEQFF. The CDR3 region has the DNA TGTGCCAGCAGCTCACCGGCGGGAGGGAACTCGTACAATGAGCAGTTCTTC.

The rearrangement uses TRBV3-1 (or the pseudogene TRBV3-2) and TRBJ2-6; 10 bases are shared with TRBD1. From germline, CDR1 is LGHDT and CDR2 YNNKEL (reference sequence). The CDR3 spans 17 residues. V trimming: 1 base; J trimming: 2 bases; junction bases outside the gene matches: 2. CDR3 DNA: TGTGCCAGCAGCCAAGGGGACAGGGGAGCTGGGGCCAACGTCCTGACTTTC. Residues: CASSQGDRGAGANVLTF.

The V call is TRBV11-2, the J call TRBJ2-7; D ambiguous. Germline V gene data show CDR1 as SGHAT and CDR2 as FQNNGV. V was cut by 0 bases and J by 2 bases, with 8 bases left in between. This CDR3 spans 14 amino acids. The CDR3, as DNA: TGTGCCAGCAGCTTAGAAGGCGGTCCCTACGAGCAGTACTTC. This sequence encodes CASSLEGGPYEQYF.

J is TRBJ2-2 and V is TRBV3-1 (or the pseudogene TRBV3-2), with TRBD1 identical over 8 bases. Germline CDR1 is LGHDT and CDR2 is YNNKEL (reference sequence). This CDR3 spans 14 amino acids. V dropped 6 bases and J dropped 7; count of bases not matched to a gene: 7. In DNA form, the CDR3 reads TGTGCCAGCAGTCGCGGACAGGGAGGCGGGGAGCTGTTTTTT. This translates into CASSRGQGGGELFF.

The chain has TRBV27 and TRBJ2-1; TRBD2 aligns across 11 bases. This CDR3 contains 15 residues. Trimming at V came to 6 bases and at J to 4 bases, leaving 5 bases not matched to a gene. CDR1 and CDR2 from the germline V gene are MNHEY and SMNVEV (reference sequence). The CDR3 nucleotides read TGTGCCAGCAGGCGGGCTAGCGGGGGGTACAATGAGCAGTTCTTC. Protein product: CASRRASGGYNEQFF.

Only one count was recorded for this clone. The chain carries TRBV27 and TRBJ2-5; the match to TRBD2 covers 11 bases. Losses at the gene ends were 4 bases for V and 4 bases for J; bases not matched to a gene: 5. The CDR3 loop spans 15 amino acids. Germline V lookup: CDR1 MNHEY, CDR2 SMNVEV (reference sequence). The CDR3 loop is CASSSTSGGLETQYF. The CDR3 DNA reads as TGTGCCAGCAGTTCCACTAGCGGGGGCTTAGAGACCCAGTACTTC.

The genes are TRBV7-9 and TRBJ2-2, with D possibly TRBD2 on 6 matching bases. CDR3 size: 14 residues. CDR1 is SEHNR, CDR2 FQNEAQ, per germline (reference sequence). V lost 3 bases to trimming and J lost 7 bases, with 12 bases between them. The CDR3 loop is CASSFGSQRGELFF. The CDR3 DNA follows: TGTGCCAGCAGCTTCGGGAGCCAGCGCGGGGAGCTGTTTTTT.

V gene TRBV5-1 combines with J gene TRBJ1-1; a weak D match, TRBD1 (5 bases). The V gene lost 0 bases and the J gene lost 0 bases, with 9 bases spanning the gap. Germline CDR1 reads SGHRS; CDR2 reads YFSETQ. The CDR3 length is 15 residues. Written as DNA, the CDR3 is TGCGCCAGCAGCTTGGCCTCAGGGATGAACACTGAAGCTTTCTTT. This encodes CASSLASGMNTEAFF.